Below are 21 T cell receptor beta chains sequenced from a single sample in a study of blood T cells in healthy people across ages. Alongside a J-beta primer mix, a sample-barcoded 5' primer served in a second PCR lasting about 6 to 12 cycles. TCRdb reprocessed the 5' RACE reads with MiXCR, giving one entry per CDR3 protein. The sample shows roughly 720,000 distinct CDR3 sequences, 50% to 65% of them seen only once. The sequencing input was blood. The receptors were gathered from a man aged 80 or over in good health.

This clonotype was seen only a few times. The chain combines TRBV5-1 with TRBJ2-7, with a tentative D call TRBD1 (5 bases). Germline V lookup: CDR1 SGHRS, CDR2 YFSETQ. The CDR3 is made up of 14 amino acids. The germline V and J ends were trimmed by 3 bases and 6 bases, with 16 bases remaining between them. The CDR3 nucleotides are TGCGCCAGCAGCTCCCTCGACTCTAGGGGCGAGCAGTACTTC. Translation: CASSSLDSRGEQYF.

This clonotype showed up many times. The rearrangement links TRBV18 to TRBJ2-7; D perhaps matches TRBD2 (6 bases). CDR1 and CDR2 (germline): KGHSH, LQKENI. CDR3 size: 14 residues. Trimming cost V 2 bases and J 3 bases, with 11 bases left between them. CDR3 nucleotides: TGTGCCAGCTCACCAGGAGGGGTCGGCTACGAGCAGTACTTC. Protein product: CASSPGGVGYEQYF.

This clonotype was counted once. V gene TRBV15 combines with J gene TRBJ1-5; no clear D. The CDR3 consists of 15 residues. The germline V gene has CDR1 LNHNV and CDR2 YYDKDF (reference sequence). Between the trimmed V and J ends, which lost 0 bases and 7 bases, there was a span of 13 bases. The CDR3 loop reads CATSRDRESGQPQHF. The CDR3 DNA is TGTGCCACCAGCAGAGATCGGGAGTCGGGGCAGCCCCAGCATTTT.

The CDR3, as DNA: TGCAGTGCTAGTTCCCGCTCTTACACAGATACGCAGTATTTT. The encoded protein is CSASSRSYTDTQYF. The chain combines TRBV20-1 with TRBJ2-3; D uncertain. Trimming shortened V by 3 bases and J by 2 bases, and 12 bases separated the two germline ends. The CDR3 runs to 14 residues. In germline, CDR1 is DFQATT, CDR2 SNEGSKA (reference sequence).

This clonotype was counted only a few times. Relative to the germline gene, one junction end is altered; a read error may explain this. The CDR3 here is CSAAGGYSEQFF. The CDR3 DNA reads as TGCAGTGCGGCGGGAGGGTACAGTGAGCAGTTCTTC. The chain has TRBV20-1 and TRBJ2-1; 9 nucleotides align to TRBD2. The CDR3 loop spans 12 amino acids. Germline V gives CDR1 DFQATT, CDR2 SNEGSKA (reference sequence).

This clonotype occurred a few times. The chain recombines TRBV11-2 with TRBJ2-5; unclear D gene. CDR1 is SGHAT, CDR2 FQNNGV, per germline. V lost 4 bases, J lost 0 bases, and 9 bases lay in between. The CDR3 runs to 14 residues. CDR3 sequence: CASSYRRNQETQYF. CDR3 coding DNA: TGTGCCAGCAGCTACCGACGGAACCAAGAGACCCAGTACTTC.

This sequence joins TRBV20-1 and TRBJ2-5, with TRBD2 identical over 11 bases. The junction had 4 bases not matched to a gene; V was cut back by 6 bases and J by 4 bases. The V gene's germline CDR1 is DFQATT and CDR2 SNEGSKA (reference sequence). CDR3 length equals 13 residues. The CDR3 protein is CSATTSGIETQYF. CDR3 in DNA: TGCAGTGCCACGACTAGCGGGATAGAGACCCAGTACTTC.

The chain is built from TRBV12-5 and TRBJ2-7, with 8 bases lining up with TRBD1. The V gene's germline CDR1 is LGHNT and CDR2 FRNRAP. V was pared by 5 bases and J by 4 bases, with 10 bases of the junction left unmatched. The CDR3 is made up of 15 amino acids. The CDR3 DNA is TGTGCTAGTGGTCCCGACAGGGGCATTATATACGAGCAGTACTTC. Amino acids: CASGPDRGIIYEQYF.

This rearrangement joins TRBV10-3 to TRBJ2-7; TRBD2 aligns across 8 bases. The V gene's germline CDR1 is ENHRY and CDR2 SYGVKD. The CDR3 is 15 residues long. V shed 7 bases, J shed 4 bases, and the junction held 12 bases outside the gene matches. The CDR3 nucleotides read TGTGCCATCATGGGGACGGGAGGGCCCGCATACGAGCAGTACTTC. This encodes CAIMGTGGPAYEQYF.

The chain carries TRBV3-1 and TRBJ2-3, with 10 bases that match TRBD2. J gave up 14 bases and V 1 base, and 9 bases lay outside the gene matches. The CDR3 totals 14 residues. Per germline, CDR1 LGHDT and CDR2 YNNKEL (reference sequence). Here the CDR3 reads CASSQVPAGGGAYF. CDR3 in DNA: TGTGCCAGCAGCCAAGTACCAGCGGGAGGGGGCGCGTATTTT.

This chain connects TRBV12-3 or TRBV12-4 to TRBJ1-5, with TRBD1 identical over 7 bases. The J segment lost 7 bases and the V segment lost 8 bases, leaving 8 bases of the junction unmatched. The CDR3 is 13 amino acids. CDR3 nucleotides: TGTGCCAGCTCCCAGGGGGTGAGCCAGCCCCAGCATTTT. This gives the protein CASSQGVSQPQHF.

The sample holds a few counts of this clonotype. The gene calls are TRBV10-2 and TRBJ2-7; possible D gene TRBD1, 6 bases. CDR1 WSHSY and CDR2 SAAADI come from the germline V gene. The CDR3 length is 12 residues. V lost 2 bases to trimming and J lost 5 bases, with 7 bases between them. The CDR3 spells CASSETGNEQYF. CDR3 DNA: TGCGCCAGCAGTGAGACAGGGAACGAGCAGTACTTC.

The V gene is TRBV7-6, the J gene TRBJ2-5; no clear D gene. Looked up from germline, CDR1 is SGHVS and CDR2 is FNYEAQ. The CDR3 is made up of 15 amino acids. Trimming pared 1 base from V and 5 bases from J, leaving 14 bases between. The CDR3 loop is CASSLVNFEVETQYF. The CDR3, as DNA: TGTGCCAGCAGCTTAGTCAACTTCGAGGTGGAGACCCAGTACTTC.

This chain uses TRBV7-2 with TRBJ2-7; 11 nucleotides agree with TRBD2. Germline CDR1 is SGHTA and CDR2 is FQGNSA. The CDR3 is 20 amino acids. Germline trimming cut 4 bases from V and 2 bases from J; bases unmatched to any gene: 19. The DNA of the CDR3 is TGTGCCAGCAGCTGGGAGGACCACGGGACTAGCGGTAACATTCCCTACGAGCAGTACTTC. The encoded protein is CASSWEDHGTSGNIPYEQYF.

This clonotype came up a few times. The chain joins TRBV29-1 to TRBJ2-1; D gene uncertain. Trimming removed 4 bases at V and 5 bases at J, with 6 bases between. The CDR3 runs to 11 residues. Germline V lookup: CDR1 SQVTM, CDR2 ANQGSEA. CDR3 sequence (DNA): TGCAGCGTTGTTCGGGACAATGAGCAGTTCTTC. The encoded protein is CSVVRDNEQFF.

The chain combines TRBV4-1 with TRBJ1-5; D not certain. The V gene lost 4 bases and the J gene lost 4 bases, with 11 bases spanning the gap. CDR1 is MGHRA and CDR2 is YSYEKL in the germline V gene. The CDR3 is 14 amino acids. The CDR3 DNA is TGCGCCAGCAGCCGGCTGGCAACTAATCAGCCCCAGCATTTT. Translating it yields CASSRLATNQPQHF.

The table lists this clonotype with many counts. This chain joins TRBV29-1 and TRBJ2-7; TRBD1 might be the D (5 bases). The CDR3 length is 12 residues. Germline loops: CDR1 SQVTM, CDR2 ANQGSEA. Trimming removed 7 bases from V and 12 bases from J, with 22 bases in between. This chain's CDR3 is CSAGYSDSPSYF. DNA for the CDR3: TGCAGCGCCGGGTATTCTGACAGCCCCTCGTACTTC.

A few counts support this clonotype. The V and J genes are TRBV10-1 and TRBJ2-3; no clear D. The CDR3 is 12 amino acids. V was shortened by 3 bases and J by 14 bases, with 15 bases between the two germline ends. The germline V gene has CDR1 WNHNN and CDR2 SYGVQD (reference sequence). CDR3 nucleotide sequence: TGCGCCAGCAGTGATAGGGTGGGATACGCGTATTTT. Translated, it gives CASSDRVGYAYF.

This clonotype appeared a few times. The CDR3 bases are TGTGCCAGCAGCCCTCCGGCCCCGGACAGGGGCGAGCAGTACTTC. Protein product: CASSPPAPDRGEQYF. The chain recombines TRBV12-3 or TRBV12-4 with TRBJ2-7; 9 nucleotides align to TRBD1. J gave up 6 bases and V 6 bases, and 12 bases lay outside the gene matches. The CDR3 covers 15 residues.

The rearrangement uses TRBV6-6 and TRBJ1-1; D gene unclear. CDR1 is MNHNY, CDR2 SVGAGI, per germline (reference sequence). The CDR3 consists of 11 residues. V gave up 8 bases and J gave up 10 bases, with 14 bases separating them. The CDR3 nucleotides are TGTGCCAGCCGCCTCAGCAGCGGAGCTTTCTTT. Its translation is CASRLSSGAFF.

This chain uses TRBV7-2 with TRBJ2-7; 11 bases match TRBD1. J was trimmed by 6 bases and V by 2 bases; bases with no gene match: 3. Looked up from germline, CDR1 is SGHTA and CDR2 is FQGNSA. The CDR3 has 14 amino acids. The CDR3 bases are TGTGCCAGCAGCTTAAGGACAGGGGGCGGCGAGCAGTACTTC. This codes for CASSLRTGGGEQYF.